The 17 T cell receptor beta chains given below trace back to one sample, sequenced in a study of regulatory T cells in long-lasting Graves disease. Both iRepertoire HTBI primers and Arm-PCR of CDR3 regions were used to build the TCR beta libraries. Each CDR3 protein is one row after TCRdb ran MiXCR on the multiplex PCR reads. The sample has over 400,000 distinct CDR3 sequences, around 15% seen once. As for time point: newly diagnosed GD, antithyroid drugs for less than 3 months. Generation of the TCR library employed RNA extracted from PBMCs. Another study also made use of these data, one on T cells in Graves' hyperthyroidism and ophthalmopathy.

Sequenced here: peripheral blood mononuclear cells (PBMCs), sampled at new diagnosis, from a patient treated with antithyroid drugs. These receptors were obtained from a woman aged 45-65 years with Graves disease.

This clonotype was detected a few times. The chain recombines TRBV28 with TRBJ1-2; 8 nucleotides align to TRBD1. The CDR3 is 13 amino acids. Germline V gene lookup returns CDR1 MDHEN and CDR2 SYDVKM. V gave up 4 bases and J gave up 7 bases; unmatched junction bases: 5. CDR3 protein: CASSWGTGFGYTF. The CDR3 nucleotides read TGTGCCAGCAGTTGGGGGACAGGATTTGGCTACACCTTC.

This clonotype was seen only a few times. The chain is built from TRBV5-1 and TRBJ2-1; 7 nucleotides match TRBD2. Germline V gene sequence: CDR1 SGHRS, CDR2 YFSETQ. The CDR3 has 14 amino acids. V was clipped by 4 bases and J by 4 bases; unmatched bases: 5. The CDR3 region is CASSGREYYNEQFF. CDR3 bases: TGCGCCAGCAGCGGGCGGGAGTATTACAATGAGCAGTTCTTC.

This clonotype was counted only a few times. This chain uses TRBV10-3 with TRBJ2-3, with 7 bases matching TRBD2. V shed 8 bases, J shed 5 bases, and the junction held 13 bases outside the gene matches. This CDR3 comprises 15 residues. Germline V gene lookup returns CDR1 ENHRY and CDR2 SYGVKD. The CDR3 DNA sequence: TGTGCCATCGCTAAGGGGAGCGGGATGCTAGATACGCAGTATTTT. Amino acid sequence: CAIAKGSGMLDTQYF.

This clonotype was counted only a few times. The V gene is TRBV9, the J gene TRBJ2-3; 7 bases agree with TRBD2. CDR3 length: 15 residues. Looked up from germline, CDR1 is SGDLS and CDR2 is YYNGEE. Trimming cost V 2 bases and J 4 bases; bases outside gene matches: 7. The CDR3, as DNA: TGTGCCAGCAGCGTCAGGACTAGTTACTCAGATACGCAGTATTTT. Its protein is CASSVRTSYSDTQYF.

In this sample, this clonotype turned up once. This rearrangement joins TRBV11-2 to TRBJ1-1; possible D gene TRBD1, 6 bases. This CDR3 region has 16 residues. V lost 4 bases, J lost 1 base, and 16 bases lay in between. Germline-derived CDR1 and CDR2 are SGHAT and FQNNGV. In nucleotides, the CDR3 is TGTGCCAGCAGCTCACCGTTGGGGGCGCCGAACACTGAAGCTTTCTTT. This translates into CASSSPLGAPNTEAFF.

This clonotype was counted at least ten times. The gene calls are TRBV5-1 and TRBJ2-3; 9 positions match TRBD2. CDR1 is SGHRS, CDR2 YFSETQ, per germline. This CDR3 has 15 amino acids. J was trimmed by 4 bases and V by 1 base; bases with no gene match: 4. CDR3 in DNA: TGCGCCAGCAGCTTGCAGGGACTAGCCGCAGATACGCAGTATTTT. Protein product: CASSLQGLAADTQYF.

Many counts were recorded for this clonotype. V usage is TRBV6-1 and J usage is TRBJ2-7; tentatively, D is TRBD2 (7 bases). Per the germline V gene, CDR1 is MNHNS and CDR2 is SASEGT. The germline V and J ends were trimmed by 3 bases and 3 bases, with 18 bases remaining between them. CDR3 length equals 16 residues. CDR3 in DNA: TGTGCCAGCAGTGAGGGCCCTGCGGGGGCATTCTACGAGCAGTACTTC. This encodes CASSEGPAGAFYEQYF.

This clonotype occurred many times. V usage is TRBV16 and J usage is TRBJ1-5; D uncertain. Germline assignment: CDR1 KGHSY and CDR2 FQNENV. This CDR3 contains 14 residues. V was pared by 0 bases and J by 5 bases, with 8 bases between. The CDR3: CASSQSSGDQPQHF. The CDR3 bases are TGTGCCAGCAGCCAATCCAGTGGCGATCAGCCCCAGCATTTT.

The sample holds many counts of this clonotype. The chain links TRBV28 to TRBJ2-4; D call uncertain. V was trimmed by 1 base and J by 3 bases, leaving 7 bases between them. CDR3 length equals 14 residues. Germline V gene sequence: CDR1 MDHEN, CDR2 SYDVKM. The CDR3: CASSLSLDKNIQYF. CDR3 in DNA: TGTGCCAGCAGTTTATCTCTAGACAAAAACATTCAGTACTTC.

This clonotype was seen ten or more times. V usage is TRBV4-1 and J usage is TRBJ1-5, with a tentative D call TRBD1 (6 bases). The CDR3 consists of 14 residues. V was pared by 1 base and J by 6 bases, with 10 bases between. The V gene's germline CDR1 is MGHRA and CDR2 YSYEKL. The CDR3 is CASSQGGGSQPQHF. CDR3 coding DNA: TGCGCCAGCAGCCAAGGTGGGGGCAGTCAGCCCCAGCATTTT.

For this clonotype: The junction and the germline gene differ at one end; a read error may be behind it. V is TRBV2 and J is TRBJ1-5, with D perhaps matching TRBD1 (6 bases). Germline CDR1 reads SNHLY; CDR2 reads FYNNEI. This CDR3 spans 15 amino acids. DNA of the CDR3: TGTGTCAGCAGTGAAAGTGGACAGATAAATCAGCCCCAGCATTTT. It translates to CVSSESGQINQPQHF.

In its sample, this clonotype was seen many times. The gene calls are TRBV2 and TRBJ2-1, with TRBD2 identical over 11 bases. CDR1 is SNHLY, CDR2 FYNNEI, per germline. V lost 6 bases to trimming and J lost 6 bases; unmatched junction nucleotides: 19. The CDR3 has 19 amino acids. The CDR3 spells CASSPGQAVSGRAGNEQFF. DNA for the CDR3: TGTGCCAGCAGCCCGGGACAGGCCGTTAGCGGGAGGGCCGGCAATGAGCAGTTCTTC.

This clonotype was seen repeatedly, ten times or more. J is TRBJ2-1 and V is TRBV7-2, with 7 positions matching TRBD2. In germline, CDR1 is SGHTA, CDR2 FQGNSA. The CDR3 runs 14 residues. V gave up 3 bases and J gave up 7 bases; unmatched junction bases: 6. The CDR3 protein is CASSLRSGTNEQFF. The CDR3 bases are TGTGCCAGCAGCTTGAGGAGCGGGACTAATGAGCAGTTCTTC.

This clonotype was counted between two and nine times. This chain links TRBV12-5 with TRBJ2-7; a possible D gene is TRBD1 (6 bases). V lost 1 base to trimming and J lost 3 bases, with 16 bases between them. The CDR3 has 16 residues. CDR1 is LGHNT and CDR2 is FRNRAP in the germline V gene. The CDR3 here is CASGLDARDTYYEQYF. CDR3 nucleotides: TGTGCTAGTGGTTTGGACGCACGGGACACCTACTACGAGCAGTACTTC.

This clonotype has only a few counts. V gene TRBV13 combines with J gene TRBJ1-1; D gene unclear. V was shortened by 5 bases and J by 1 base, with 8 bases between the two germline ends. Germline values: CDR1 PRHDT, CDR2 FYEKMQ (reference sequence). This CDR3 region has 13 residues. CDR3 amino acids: CASSGRKNTEAFF. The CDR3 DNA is TGTGCCAGCAGCGGCAGGAAGAACACTGAAGCTTTCTTT.

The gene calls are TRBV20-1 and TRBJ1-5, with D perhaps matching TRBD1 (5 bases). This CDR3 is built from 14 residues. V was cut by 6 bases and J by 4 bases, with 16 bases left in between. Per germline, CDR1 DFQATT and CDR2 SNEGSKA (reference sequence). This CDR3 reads CSAPYGGRNQPQHF. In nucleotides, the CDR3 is TGCAGTGCCCCTTACGGGGGTCGGAATCAGCCCCAGCATTTT.

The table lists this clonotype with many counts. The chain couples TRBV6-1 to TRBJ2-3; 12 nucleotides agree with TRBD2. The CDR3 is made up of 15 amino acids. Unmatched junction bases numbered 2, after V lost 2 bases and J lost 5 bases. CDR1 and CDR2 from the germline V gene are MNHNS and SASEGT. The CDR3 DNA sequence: TGTGCCAGCAGTGAACTAGCGGGAGGGAAAGATACGCAGTATTTT. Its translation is CASSELAGGKDTQYF.